Each of the 21 T cell receptor beta chains below was sequenced from the same sample in a study of blood T cell repertoires in COVID-19. TCRdb keeps only in-frame clones here, not all; method: immunoSEQ multiplex PCR. The sample has around 170,000 clones; around 88% are singletons. Sequencing was carried out using peripheral blood. These receptor sequences come from a woman aged 25 to 39 with acute or convalescent COVID-19.

In its sample, this clone was seen once. The CDR3 DNA is TGTGCCACCTCTAGCGGGAGGGCGAGTGAGCAGTTCTTC. Translating gives CATSSGRASEQFF. This chain joins TRBV19 and TRBJ2-1; 12 bases match TRBD2. CDR1 and CDR2 from the germline V gene are LNHDA and SQIVND (reference sequence). The CDR3 is 13 residues long. The ends lost 10 bases at V and 9 bases at J; junction bases unmatched: 7.

The chain uses TRBV14 and TRBJ2-7, with TRBD1 identical over 7 bases. Germline loops: CDR1 SGHDN, CDR2 FVKESK. V lost 3 bases and J lost 3; bases outside the gene matches: 8. The CDR3 has 15 residues. CDR3 sequence (DNA): TGTGCCAGCAGCCATCTTACAGGGGTGGTCTACGAGCAGTACTTC. This gives the protein CASSHLTGVVYEQYF.

This clone was seen a single time. This chain joins TRBV9 and TRBJ1-6; the D gene is possibly TRBD1 (5 bases). Trimming took 1 base from V and 9 from J, leaving 14 bases between them. This CDR3 has 15 amino acids. In germline, CDR1 is SGDLS, CDR2 YYNGEE. CDR3 amino acids: CASSVTGGVGSPLHF. The DNA of the CDR3 is TGTGCCAGCAGCGTAACGGGGGGAGTCGGTTCACCCCTCCACTTT.

V usage is TRBV12-3 or TRBV12-4 and J usage is TRBJ2-1, with TRBD2 matching over 12 bases. The CDR3 length is 13 residues. Losses at the gene ends were 5 bases for V and 13 bases for J; bases not matched to a gene: 6. The CDR3 DNA follows: TGTGCCAGCAGTCTGGGACTAGCGGGCAACCAGTTCTTC. It encodes CASSLGLAGNQFF.

The rearrangement links TRBV6-5 to TRBJ2-5; D may be TRBD1 (5 bases). V lost 7 bases to trimming and J lost 3 bases, with 12 bases between them. This CDR3 region has 13 residues. In germline, CDR1 is MNHEY, CDR2 SVGAGI. CDR3 sequence (DNA): TGTGCCAGCACCCTAGACAGCGAAGAGACCCAGTACTTC. It encodes CASTLDSEETQYF.

The chain joins TRBV6-5 to TRBJ2-6, with D unresolved. The CDR3 is 13 amino acids. In germline, CDR1 is MNHEY, CDR2 SVGAGI. V dropped 7 bases and J dropped 0 bases, with 4 bases sitting between them. The CDR3 DNA is TGTGCCAGCACCGTCTCTGGGGCCAACGTCCTGACTTTC. Protein product: CASTVSGANVLTF.

A few counts support this clone. The genes are TRBV7-9 and TRBJ2-1; weak D call: TRBD2 (5 bases). V dropped 4 bases and J dropped 4 bases, with 11 bases sitting between them. The length of the CDR3 is 14 residues. In germline, CDR1 is SEHNR, CDR2 FQNEAQ (reference sequence). The CDR3 loop reads CASSSPTSYNEQFF. CDR3 nucleotides: TGTGCCAGCAGCTCGCCTACTAGTTACAATGAGCAGTTCTTC.

The J gene is TRBJ2-7, the V gene TRBV6-5, with a possible D match to TRBD1 (5 bases). The CDR3 is 15 amino acids. Germline V lookup: CDR1 MNHEY, CDR2 SVGAGI. Between the trimmed V and J ends, which lost 8 bases and 4 bases, there was a span of 21 bases. CDR3 coding DNA: TGTGCCAGCCGCCGGCGCATCGTCGGACAATACGAGCAGTACTTC. It encodes CASRRRIVGQYEQYF.

V gene TRBV27 combines with J gene TRBJ1-4; D might be TRBD1 (5 bases). Germline CDR1 and CDR2: MNHEY and SMNVEV (reference sequence). The length of the CDR3 is 13 residues. The V end lost 2 bases, the J end lost 10 bases, and 11 bases lay between the germline ends. As DNA, the CDR3 is TGTGCCAGCAGTTTACAGGGATCAGGAAAACTGTTTTTT. This encodes CASSLQGSGKLFF.

This clone was detected only once. The chain employs TRBV30 and TRBJ2-1; 8 nucleotides line up with TRBD1. Germline loops: CDR1 GTSNPN, CDR2 SVGIG (reference sequence). CDR3 length: 18 amino acids. Trimming took 0 bases from V and 4 from J; bases not matched to a gene: 14. CDR3 nucleotide sequence: TGTGCCTGGAGTGTAAGGGTCCGAGGACAGGGTTGGTACAATGAGCAGTTCTTC. Residues: CAWSVRVRGQGWYNEQFF.

CDR3 coding DNA: TGTGCCAGCAGTTCGGGACTCCGGGGCCCAGATACGCAGTATTTT. Amino acids: CASSSGLRGPDTQYF. The rearrangement joins TRBV28 to TRBJ2-3; TRBD2 is a possible D gene (6 bases). Germline loops: CDR1 MDHEN, CDR2 SYDVKM. Between the trimmed V and J ends, which lost 4 bases and 4 bases, there was a span of 15 bases. The CDR3 consists of 15 residues.

The chain uses TRBV2 and TRBJ2-1; TRBD1 agrees at 7 bases. Germline CDR1 is SNHLY and CDR2 is FYNNEI. After removal of 2 bases from V and 12 bases from J, the junction contained 4 bases not matched to a gene. The CDR3 runs 12 residues. The CDR3 coding sequence is TGTGCCAGCAGTGAATCAGGGGGTGGGCAGTTCTTC. Protein product: CASSESGGGQFF.

The rearrangement uses TRBV2 and TRBJ1-5, with TRBD1 matching 10 bases. The V and J ends lost 4 bases and 5 bases, in that order; junction bases with no gene match: 2. Germline V gene lookup returns CDR1 SNHLY and CDR2 FYNNEI. The CDR3 spans 14 residues. CDR3 sequence reads: CASSGTGGDQPQHF. CDR3 sequence (DNA): TGTGCCAGCAGTGGGACAGGGGGGGATCAGCCCCAGCATTTT.

The chain combines TRBV20-1 with TRBJ1-5; D perhaps matches TRBD1 (6 bases). The CDR3 totals 11 residues. V lost 6 bases and J 7 bases, leaving 10 bases between the germline ends. Germline V gene lookup returns CDR1 DFQATT and CDR2 SNEGSKA (reference sequence). The CDR3 reads CSASGVQPQHF. CDR3 in DNA: TGCAGTGCCTCAGGGGTCCAGCCCCAGCATTTT.

V is TRBV3-1 (or the pseudogene TRBV3-2) and J is TRBJ2-5; 13 bases match TRBD2. There are 16 residues in the CDR3. J gave up 5 bases and V 4 bases, and 7 bases lay outside the gene matches. The germline V gene has CDR1 LGHDT and CDR2 YNNKEL (reference sequence). The CDR3 nucleotides read TGTGCCAGCAGCCGCAGGACTAGCGGGAGAGGCGAGACCCAGTACTTC. Residues: CASSRRTSGRGETQYF.

The chain couples TRBV18 to TRBJ1-2; D perhaps matches TRBD1 (6 bases). V was clipped by 0 bases and J by 4 bases, with 12 bases between them. Germline V CDR1 and CDR2: KGHSH, LQKENI. This CDR3 region has 15 residues. The CDR3 loop is CASSPPGARSYGYTF. The DNA for the CDR3 is TGTGCCAGCTCACCACCGGGGGCGAGGAGCTATGGCTACACCTTC. The full variable domain, in which reference TRBV18 and TRBJ1-2 provide the parts outside the CDR3, is NAGVMQNPRHLVRRRGQEARLRCSPMKGHSHVYWYRQLPEEGLKFMVYLQKENIIDESGMPKERFSAEFPKEGPSILRIQQVVRGDSAAYFCASSPPGARSYGYTFGSGTRLTVV.

This rearrangement joins TRBV3-1 (or the pseudogene TRBV3-2) to TRBJ2-1; D perhaps matches TRBD2 (6 bases). The CDR3 extends over 15 amino acids. Germline loops: CDR1 LGHDT, CDR2 YNNKEL (reference sequence). Deletions cut 1 base from V and 4 bases from J, with 11 bases between. The DNA for the CDR3 is TGTGCCAGCAGCCAAGGCGGCGGGGCTTACAATGAGCAGTTCTTC. It encodes CASSQGGGAYNEQFF.

V usage is TRBV6-6 and J usage is TRBJ2-7, with 8 bases matching TRBD2. The CDR3 has 13 amino acids. J was trimmed by 4 bases and V by 6 bases; bases with no gene match: 5. The germline V gene has CDR1 MNHNY and CDR2 SVGAGI (reference sequence). The CDR3 region is CASRPAGVYEQYF. The CDR3 DNA reads TGTGCCAGCAGGCCAGCGGGAGTGTACGAGCAGTACTTC.

The J gene is TRBJ1-1, the V gene TRBV30, with 7 bases lining up with TRBD1. With 2 bases clipped from V and 0 bases from J, the junction kept 3 bases outside the gene matches. The CDR3 covers 14 residues. CDR1 and CDR2 (germline): GTSNPN, SVGIG (reference sequence). The CDR3 sequence: CAWSRGQLNTEAFF. Here the CDR3 DNA reads TGTGCCTGGAGTAGGGGACAGCTGAACACTGAAGCTTTCTTT. The full variable domain, with the rest looked up from reference TRBV30 and TRBJ1-1, is SQTIHQWPATLVQPVGSPLSLECTVEGTSNPNLYWYRQAAGRGLQLLFYSVGIGQISSEVPQNLSASRPQDRQFILSSKKLLLSDSGFYLCAWSRGQLNTEAFFGQGTRLTVV.

This clone was detected a few times. The chain uses TRBV7-9 and TRBJ2-1, with D perhaps matching TRBD1 (6 bases). The CDR3 is made up of 13 amino acids. Trimming removed 5 bases at V and 10 bases at J, with 15 bases between. Germline assignment: CDR1 SEHNR and CDR2 FQNEAQ (reference sequence). CDR3 sequence (DNA): TGTGCCAGCAGCCCGAGAGTCCAGGGGGAGCAGTTCTTC. This encodes CASSPRVQGEQFF.

This chain connects TRBV28 to TRBJ1-2; 9 bases fit TRBD1. Unmatched junction bases numbered 10, after V lost 5 bases and J lost 3 bases. Germline V gives CDR1 MDHEN, CDR2 SYDVKM. The length of the CDR3 is 16 residues. CDR3 nucleotide sequence: TGTGCCAGCAGTCCTTACAGGGGGCGTGGAGACTATGGCTACACCTTC. Translating gives CASSPYRGRGDYGYTF.